A selection of T cell receptor beta chains follows, all from one sample in a study of T-cell reconstitution after alpha-beta-depleted transplantation in children. TCRdb processed the PCR reads anew with MiXCR; each CDR3 protein has one entry. The sample holds about 260,000 distinct CDR3 sequences; roughly 12% are singletons and the top ten take about 20%. This material consisted of peripheral blood, taken 180 days after TCRalphabeta/CD19-depleted stem cell transplant. The receptors here all came from a male patient aged 2 to 9 who had a stem cell transplant for chronic granulomatous disease, so the T cells may come from the graft donor. Each CDR3 is given with its conserved first and last residue. D genes are given only for firm matches. Clone size is given for some rows only: seen once, a few or many times, or a class if the clone is expanded.

clone_size: many; j_call: TRBJ2-5; v_call: TRBV6-2/TRBV6-3; d_call: .; cdr3_nt: TGTGCCAGCGGTCAGGGTGAAGAGACCCAGTACTTC; cdr3_aa: CASGQGEETQYF
clone_size: many; j_call: TRBJ1-2; v_call: TRBV7-9; d_call: .; cdr3_nt: TGTGCCAGCGAGGGAATTGAGGATGGCTACACCTTC; cdr3_aa: CASEGIEDGYTF
clone_size: .; j_call: TRBJ2-5; v_call: TRBV3-1; d_call: .; cdr3_nt: TGTGCCAGCAGCCAACAAGGTAGCGATACGGGGAGTCTGGAGACCCAGTACTTC; cdr3_aa: CASSQQGSDTGSLETQYF
clone_size: many; j_call: TRBJ2-7; v_call: TRBV20-1; d_call: TRBD2; cdr3_nt: TGCAGTGCTAGAGTAGCGGGCGAGCCCTACGAGCAGTACTTC; cdr3_aa: CSARVAGEPYEQYF
clone_size: many; j_call: TRBJ1-6; v_call: TRBV7-3; d_call: .; cdr3_nt: TGTGCCAGCAGCTCCGGGACGCAAAATTCACCCCTCCACTTT; cdr3_aa: CASSSGTQNSPLHF
clone_size: many; j_call: TRBJ2-1; v_call: TRBV9; d_call: TRBD2; cdr3_nt: TGTGCCAGCAGCGTCCATCGTTCCGGGACTAGCGGGGACCCCTCCTACAATGAGCAGTTCTTC; cdr3_aa: CASSVHRSGTSGDPSYNEQFF
clone_size: many; j_call: TRBJ1-5; v_call: TRBV19; d_call: .; cdr3_nt: TGTGCCAGTAGTATAGGGGATAATCAGCCCCAGCATTTT; cdr3_aa: CASSIGDNQPQHF
clone_size: .; j_call: TRBJ2-2; v_call: TRBV18; d_call: TRBD1; cdr3_nt: TGTGCCAGCTCACCACAGGGGGCAATGAACACCGGGGAGCTGTTTTTT; cdr3_aa: CASSPQGAMNTGELFF
clone_size: many; j_call: TRBJ2-1; v_call: TRBV7-9; d_call: .; cdr3_nt: TGTGCCAGCAGCGCCACAGGGTCCAATGAGCAGTTCTTC; cdr3_aa: CASSATGSNEQFF
clone_size: many; j_call: TRBJ2-7; v_call: TRBV18; d_call: TRBD1; cdr3_nt: TGTGCCAGCTCACCTTCCGAAGCCGGACAGGGGTGGTACGAGCAGTACTTC; cdr3_aa: CASSPSEAGQGWYEQYF
clone_size: many; j_call: TRBJ2-2; v_call: TRBV5-6; d_call: .; cdr3_nt: TGTGCCAGCAGCTTGGTTCCCGGGGAGCTGTTTTTT; cdr3_aa: CASSLVPGELFF
clone_size: many; j_call: TRBJ2-1; v_call: TRBV10-3; d_call: .; cdr3_nt: TGTGCCATCAGTGGTCACGCTAAGAGGGGTAATGAGCAGTTCTTC; cdr3_aa: CAISGHAKRGNEQFF
clone_size: many; j_call: TRBJ2-1; v_call: TRBV5-1; d_call: TRBD1; cdr3_nt: TGCGCCAGCAGCTCCCGGGACAGGGCCTACAATGAGCAGTTCTTC; cdr3_aa: CASSSRDRAYNEQFF
clone_size: many; j_call: TRBJ2-3; v_call: TRBV10-2; d_call: TRBD2; cdr3_nt: TGCGCCAGCAGTGATACCAGCGGGAGATTCCCAGATACGCAGTATTTT; cdr3_aa: CASSDTSGRFPDTQYF
clone_size: many; j_call: TRBJ1-2; v_call: TRBV12-3/TRBV12-4; d_call: .; cdr3_nt: TGTGCCAGCAGTTTCCGGGAGGGCTATGGCTACACCTTC; cdr3_aa: CASSFREGYGYTF
clone_size: many; j_call: TRBJ2-3; v_call: TRBV7-9; d_call: TRBD1; cdr3_nt: TGTGCCAGCAGCCCGGGACAGATCACAGATACGCAGTATTTT; cdr3_aa: CASSPGQITDTQYF
clone_size: many; j_call: TRBJ1-2; v_call: TRBV6-2/TRBV6-3; d_call: TRBD1; cdr3_nt: TGTGCCAGTACAGGGGACTATGGCTACACCTTC; cdr3_aa: CASTGDYGYTF
clone_size: many; j_call: TRBJ2-7; v_call: TRBV27; d_call: .; cdr3_nt: TGTGCCAGCAGTCCGTCCAGGGTGGTACCTAACGAGCAGTACTTC; cdr3_aa: CASSPSRVVPNEQYF
clone_size: few; j_call: TRBJ1-3; v_call: TRBV12-3/TRBV12-4; d_call: TRBD1; cdr3_nt: TGTGCCAGCAGGGATACAGGGGGACCTGGAAACACCATATATTTT; cdr3_aa: CASRDTGGPGNTIYF
clone_size: many; j_call: TRBJ2-7; v_call: TRBV20-1; d_call: .; cdr3_nt: TGCAGTGCGGGGGTCGCGGCAACCTACGAGCAGTACTTC; cdr3_aa: CSAGVAATYEQYF
clone_size: many; j_call: TRBJ2-7; v_call: TRBV29-1; d_call: .; cdr3_nt: TGCAGCGTTGGTGGAGGCAGAGGCTACGAGCAGTACTTC; cdr3_aa: CSVGGGRGYEQYF
clone_size: many; j_call: TRBJ1-1; v_call: TRBV4-1; d_call: .; cdr3_nt: TGCGCCAGCAGCCAAGTCGGCCATGGGACTGAAGCTTTCTTT; cdr3_aa: CASSQVGHGTEAFF
clone_size: few; j_call: TRBJ2-4; v_call: TRBV12-3/TRBV12-4; d_call: .; cdr3_nt: TGTGCCAGCAGTTTAAGAAGGGGGGACATTCAGTACTTC; cdr3_aa: CASSLRRGDIQYF
clone_size: many; j_call: TRBJ2-5; v_call: TRBV2; d_call: .; cdr3_nt: TGTGCCAGCAGTTCGGGGAGGCAATCAGAGACCCAGTACTTC; cdr3_aa: CASSSGRQSETQYF
clone_size: .; j_call: TRBJ2-3; v_call: TRBV12-3/TRBV12-4; d_call: .; cdr3_nt: TGTGCCAGCAGTTTAAGCGGGACACTTCACTTCTATTTT; cdr3_aa: CASSLSGTLHFYF
clone_size: many; j_call: TRBJ2-7; v_call: TRBV29-1; d_call: TRBD2; cdr3_nt: TGCAGCGTCGGACAAATAGGGACTAGCGGGAAGGTCGAGCAGTACTTC; cdr3_aa: CSVGQIGTSGKVEQYF
clone_size: .; j_call: TRBJ2-3; v_call: TRBV12-3/TRBV12-4; d_call: .; cdr3_nt: TGTGCCAGCAGTCCTTCAGTGATTACAGATACGCAGTATTTT; cdr3_aa: CASSPSVITDTQYF
clone_size: many; j_call: TRBJ2-2; v_call: TRBV15; d_call: .; cdr3_nt: TGTGCCACCAGCAGAGATATCCGGGACACCGGGGAGCTGTTTTTT; cdr3_aa: CATSRDIRDTGELFF
clone_size: many; j_call: TRBJ2-1; v_call: TRBV20-1; d_call: .; cdr3_nt: TGCAGTGCCCCAACGGGTGGGGGGCACAATGAGCAGTTCTTC; cdr3_aa: CSAPTGGGHNEQFF
clone_size: .; j_call: TRBJ2-5; v_call: TRBV6-1; d_call: .; cdr3_nt: TGTGCCAGCAGTGTTTTGACAGCACAAGAGACCCAGTACTTC; cdr3_aa: CASSVLTAQETQYF
clone_size: many; j_call: TRBJ2-1; v_call: TRBV7-9; d_call: TRBD2; cdr3_nt: TGTGCCAGCAGCGGAGCGGGGGGGCCGGTGCAGTTCTTC; cdr3_aa: CASSGAGGPVQFF
clone_size: many; j_call: TRBJ2-7; v_call: TRBV10-3; d_call: TRBD1; cdr3_nt: TGTGCCATCAGGGACAGGGAAGACGAGCAGTACTTC; cdr3_aa: CAIRDREDEQYF
clone_size: many; j_call: TRBJ2-7; v_call: TRBV27; d_call: .; cdr3_nt: TGTGCCAGCAGTTTAAGAGCAGGGGATTCCTACGAGCAGTACTTC; cdr3_aa: CASSLRAGDSYEQYF
clone_size: few; j_call: TRBJ1-5; v_call: TRBV18; d_call: .; cdr3_nt: TGTGCCAGCTCGCCAAACAGTGGCAATCAGCCCCAGCATTTT; cdr3_aa: CASSPNSGNQPQHF
clone_size: many; j_call: TRBJ1-6; v_call: TRBV6-2/TRBV6-3; d_call: .; cdr3_nt: TGTGCCAGCAGAGGATGGGGTCCCGATAATTCACCCCTCCACTTT; cdr3_aa: CASRGWGPDNSPLHF
clone_size: many; j_call: TRBJ1-1; v_call: TRBV5-1; d_call: TRBD1; cdr3_nt: TGCGCCAGCAGCCCTCCCACAGGGGGCGGCACTGAAGCTTTCTTT; cdr3_aa: CASSPPTGGGTEAFF
clone_size: many; j_call: TRBJ2-3; v_call: TRBV12-3/TRBV12-4; d_call: .; cdr3_nt: TGTGCCAGCAGCTCCCGGATAGCCGACACAGATACGCAGTATTTT; cdr3_aa: CASSSRIADTDTQYF
clone_size: many; j_call: TRBJ2-6; v_call: TRBV7-3; d_call: .; cdr3_nt: TGTGCCAGCGGTGACCGCGGGAAGGCCTCTGGGGCCAACGTCCTGACTTTC; cdr3_aa: CASGDRGKASGANVLTF
clone_size: many; j_call: TRBJ2-3; v_call: TRBV30; d_call: .; cdr3_nt: TGTGCCTGGAATAGCGGACACACAGATACGCAGTATTTT; cdr3_aa: CAWNSGHTDTQYF
clone_size: .; j_call: TRBJ2-2; v_call: TRBV24-1; d_call: .; cdr3_nt: TGTGCCACCAGCGGCGACCGGACACATGGTACCGGGGAGCTGTTTTTT; cdr3_aa: CATSGDRTHGTGELFF
clone_size: many; j_call: TRBJ2-2; v_call: TRBV5-1; d_call: .; cdr3_nt: TGCGCCAGCAGGTACCGCGGACACACGAACACCGGGGAGCTGTTTTTT; cdr3_aa: CASRYRGHTNTGELFF
clone_size: many; j_call: TRBJ2-2; v_call: TRBV27; d_call: TRBD2; cdr3_nt: TGTGCCAGCAGGGGACTAGTTAACACCGGGGAGCTGTTTTTT; cdr3_aa: CASRGLVNTGELFF
clone_size: many; j_call: TRBJ2-1; v_call: TRBV5-5; d_call: .; cdr3_nt: TGTGCCAGCACCACAGGGTACTCGCAACCTCCACAATTTGAGCAGTTCTTC; cdr3_aa: CASTTGYSQPPQFEQFF
clone_size: few; j_call: TRBJ2-7; v_call: TRBV28; d_call: .; cdr3_nt: TGTGCCGGGGCCTACGAGCAGTACTTC; cdr3_aa: CAGAYEQYF
clone_size: .; j_call: TRBJ2-1; v_call: TRBV6-5; d_call: TRBD2; cdr3_nt: TGTGCCAGCAGTTACGGAGCGGGGATACGGGGTCCCAATGAGCAGTTCTTC; cdr3_aa: CASSYGAGIRGPNEQFF
clone_size: .; j_call: TRBJ2-1; v_call: TRBV20-1; d_call: .; cdr3_nt: TGCAGTGCTAGAGCGATTTCGTACAATGAGCAGTTCTTC; cdr3_aa: CSARAISYNEQFF
clone_size: many; j_call: TRBJ2-2; v_call: TRBV5-1; d_call: TRBD2; cdr3_nt: TGCGCCAGCAGCTCCGGACTAGCGGGAGGCGCCGGGGAGCTGTTTTTT; cdr3_aa: CASSSGLAGGAGELFF
clone_size: .; j_call: TRBJ2-7; v_call: TRBV5-4; d_call: .; cdr3_nt: TGTGCCAGCAGCATATCAGAACAGGTGCGCTACGAGCAGTACTTC; cdr3_aa: CASSISEQVRYEQYF
clone_size: many; j_call: TRBJ2-3; v_call: TRBV11-2; d_call: TRBD2; cdr3_nt: TGTGCCAGCAGCTTGGGGGTAGCGGGAGGCACAGATACGCAGTATTTT; cdr3_aa: CASSLGVAGGTDTQYF
clone_size: many; j_call: TRBJ2-6; v_call: TRBV24-1; d_call: TRBD2; cdr3_nt: TGTGCCACCAGTGCCGGGGGGTCTGGGGCCAACGTCCTGACTTTC; cdr3_aa: CATSAGGSGANVLTF
clone_size: many; j_call: TRBJ2-1; v_call: TRBV6-5; d_call: TRBD2; cdr3_nt: TGTGCCAGCAGTTACCAAGGACTAGCGGGAGGGTACAATGAGCAGTTCTTC; cdr3_aa: CASSYQGLAGGYNEQFF
clone_size: .; j_call: TRBJ2-1; v_call: TRBV28; d_call: .; cdr3_nt: TGTGCCAGCAGTGAAAGCTCCCCACTTAGTGAGCAGTTCTTC; cdr3_aa: CASSESSPLSEQFF
clone_size: many; j_call: TRBJ2-3; v_call: TRBV5-1; d_call: .; cdr3_nt: TGCGCCAGCAGCTTTGGGACGCCTAACGTCTACACAGATACGCAGTATTTT; cdr3_aa: CASSFGTPNVYTDTQYF
clone_size: many; j_call: TRBJ2-1; v_call: TRBV5-4; d_call: TRBD2; cdr3_nt: TGTGCCAGCAGCGTAGCGGGGGTCTACAATGAGCAGTTCTTC; cdr3_aa: CASSVAGVYNEQFF